These 28 T cell receptor beta chains were sequenced from one sample in a study of T cell changes during pregnancy in multiple sclerosis (dated by TCRdb to between 2018 and 2021). The library was produced with the immunoSEQ multiplex PCR assay. The table comes from immuneACCESS by way of TCRdb, which keeps in-frame sequences with V and J called. Part of the clones is missing from these tables; in studies checked, under half for an unresolved V gene and the rest for unknown reasons. The sample includes some 30,000 clones, with 85% to 90% observed a single time. Of the sample, around 8% falls within the top ten clones. The sequencing used CD8+ T cells from peripheral blood mononuclear cells, collected before pregnancy. The receptors were sampled from a female donor with multiple sclerosis, enrolled in a pregnancy study.

The chain carries TRBV13 and TRBJ2-2, with TRBD2 matching 10 bases. The CDR3 extends over 16 amino acids. J gave up 4 bases and V 5 bases, and 7 bases lay outside the gene matches. Germline CDR1 PRHDT, CDR2 FYEKMQ (reference sequence). The CDR3: CASSQEGLAITGELFF. In nucleotides, the CDR3 is TGTGCCAGCAGCCAGGAGGGACTAGCGATCACCGGGGAGCTGTTTTTT.

The J gene is TRBJ2-7, the V gene TRBV6-1, with a tentative D call TRBD2 (6 bases). CDR3 size: 13 residues. From germline, CDR1 is MNHNS and CDR2 SASEGT. Trimming took off 8 bases at V and 7 bases at J, with 18 bases between the two ends. Here the CDR3 reads CASRAGQPKEQYF. CDR3 DNA: TGTGCCAGCCGCGCGGGGCAGCCCAAAGAGCAGTACTTC.

The J gene is TRBJ2-3, the V gene TRBV6-4, with 10 bases fitting TRBD2. This CDR3 is 16 amino acids long. Germline V gives CDR1 MRHNA, CDR2 SNTAGT. Unmatched junction bases numbered 7, after V lost 3 bases and J lost 4 bases. CDR3 residues: CASSEDSGGGADTQYF. The CDR3 DNA sequence: TGTGCCAGCAGTGAAGACAGCGGGGGGGGAGCAGATACGCAGTATTTT.

This chain joins TRBV7-9 and TRBJ2-3; D is unclear. Per the germline V gene, CDR1 is SEHNR and CDR2 is FQNEAQ (reference sequence). V was clipped by 5 bases and J by 6 bases, with 12 bases between them. The CDR3 covers 13 residues. CDR3 residues: CASSATTEDTQYF. The CDR3 nucleotides read TGTGCCAGCAGCGCGACGACGGAGGATACGCAGTATTTT.

The chain has TRBV27 and TRBJ1-5, with a weak D call TRBD1 (5 bases). The V gene's germline CDR1 is MNHEY and CDR2 SMNVEV (reference sequence). The CDR3 sequence is 14 residues long. Trimming took off 4 bases at V and 4 bases at J, with 11 bases between the two ends. The DNA for the CDR3 is TGTGCCAGCAGTTCAGGGTATCGGAATCAGCCCCAGCATTTT. Its protein product is CASSSGYRNQPQHF.

The chain uses TRBV13 and TRBJ2-2, with a weak D call TRBD1 (6 bases). Trimming cost V 0 bases and J 1 base, with 12 bases left between them. The germline V gene has CDR1 PRHDT and CDR2 FYEKMQ (reference sequence). The CDR3 sequence is 17 residues long. The CDR3 spells CASSLGQWGRNTGELFF. As DNA, the CDR3 is TGTGCCAGCAGCTTAGGCCAATGGGGGCGGAACACCGGGGAGCTGTTTTTT. The variable domain in full, with the rest retrieved from reference TRBV13 and TRBJ2-2, is AAGVIQSPRHLIKEKRETATLKCYPIPRHDTVYWYQQGPGQDPQFLISFYEKMQSDKGSIPDRFSAQQFSDYHSELNMSSLELGDSALYFCASSLGQWGRNTGELFFGEGSRLTVL.

The rearrangement joins TRBV19 to TRBJ2-7; D unclear. The CDR3 spans 16 residues. In germline, CDR1 is LNHDA, CDR2 SQIVND (reference sequence). V was shortened by 3 bases and J by 3 bases, with 18 bases between the two germline ends. This chain's CDR3 is CASSMKKGEVVYEQYF. The CDR3 DNA reads as TGTGCCAGTAGTATGAAGAAAGGTGAGGTTGTCTACGAGCAGTACTTC.

A single count supports this clone. The chain recombines TRBV19 with TRBJ1-2, with D uncertain. Trimming removed 2 bases at V and 1 base at J, with 17 bases between. The V gene's germline CDR1 is LNHDA and CDR2 SQIVND (reference sequence). The length of the CDR3 is 17 residues. CDR3 nucleotides: TGTGCCAGTAGTATAAATCCACAACACCCGATTAACTATGGCTACACCTTC. Its translation: CASSINPQHPINYGYTF.

Note on this clone: The germline gene is not matched at one end of the junction; a read error may be the cause. The chain is built from TRBV9 and TRBJ2-2; 9 positions match TRBD2. Looked up from germline, CDR1 is SGDLS and CDR2 is YYNGEE. The length of the CDR3 is 22 residues. CDR3 nucleotide sequence: TGTGCCAGCAGTGAACCCCAAGCGTGGCGGGGGGGCATAGGTCCGAAAACCGGGGAGCTGTTTTTT. Its protein product is CASSEPQAWRGGIGPKTGELFF.

The chain recombines TRBV7-2 with TRBJ1-3, with TRBD1 matching 9 bases. The CDR3 length is 15 residues. Germline V gene lookup returns CDR1 SGHTA and CDR2 FQGNSA. V lost 1 base and J lost 4; bases outside the gene matches: 2. CDR3: CASSLDRGRGNTIYF. The CDR3 DNA follows: TGTGCCAGCAGCTTAGACAGGGGGCGAGGAAACACCATATATTTT.

The chain has TRBV15 and TRBJ1-2, with 7 nucleotides matching TRBD1. J lost 0 bases, V lost 5 bases, and 9 bases had no gene match. CDR1 is LNHNV, CDR2 YYDKDF, per germline (reference sequence). This CDR3 region has 16 residues. CDR3 DNA sequence: TGTGCCACCAGCCCCACTGGGGACAGACCTAACTATGGCTACACCTTC. Protein product: CATSPTGDRPNYGYTF.

The rearrangement joins TRBV18 to TRBJ1-1; D uncertain. The CDR3 spans 14 residues. Germline values: CDR1 KGHSH, CDR2 LQKENI. With 3 bases removed from V and 3 bases from J, the gap between germline ends came to 11 bases. Here the CDR3 reads CASSPTPSYTEAFF. The CDR3 DNA reads TGTGCCAGCTCACCTACACCATCGTACACTGAAGCTTTCTTT.

The chain has TRBV4-3 and TRBJ1-4, with D possibly TRBD1 on 5 matching bases. The CDR3 is made up of 15 amino acids. CDR1 is LGHNA and CDR2 is YSLEER in the germline V gene. Trimming left V 4 bases short and J 5 bases short, with 14 bases between. CDR3 in amino acids: CASSPRGGGNEKLFF. The CDR3 bases are TGCGCCAGCAGCCCCCGGGGGGGAGGGAATGAAAAACTGTTTTTT.

The chain recombines TRBV28 with TRBJ1-2; D is uncertain. V lost 3 bases and J 3 bases, leaving 8 bases between the germline ends. This CDR3 is built from 13 residues. The V gene's germline CDR1 is MDHEN and CDR2 SYDVKM. Here the CDR3 DNA reads TGTGCCAGCAGTTTCCGCAGTGACTATGGCTACACCTTC. It yields the protein CASSFRSDYGYTF.

The V gene is TRBV4-1, the J gene TRBJ2-1; perhaps TRBD2 as D (7 bases). The CDR3 is 16 residues long. Germline assignment: CDR1 MGHRA and CDR2 YSYEKL. V gave up 5 bases and J gave up 4 bases, with 18 bases separating them. CDR3 amino acids: CASSSTWGGTYNEQFF. The DNA for the CDR3 is TGCGCCAGCAGCTCCACTTGGGGGGGGACATACAATGAGCAGTTCTTC.

The chain employs TRBV28 and TRBJ2-7; D is possibly TRBD2 (7 bases). The CDR3 length is 14 residues. Between the trimmed V and J ends, which lost 3 bases and 3 bases, there was a span of 12 bases. Germline loops: CDR1 MDHEN, CDR2 SYDVKM. In DNA, the CDR3 is TGTGCCAGCAGTTTGGGGGGGGCGGACTACGAGCAGTACTTC. Its translation: CASSLGGADYEQYF.

This chain joins TRBV28 and TRBJ2-1; D is perhaps TRBD2 (7 bases). The CDR3 loop spans 16 amino acids. With 5 bases removed from V and 3 bases from J, the gap between germline ends came to 17 bases. Germline CDR1 is MDHEN and CDR2 is SYDVKM. CDR3 sequence reads: CASSGGGRTLYNEQFF. In DNA, the CDR3 is TGTGCCAGCAGTGGGGGGGGGCGAACCCTCTACAATGAGCAGTTCTTC.

This clone was recorded only once. The junction departs from the called germline gene at one end, perhaps through a read error. The genes are TRBV7-7 and TRBJ2-3; TRBD1 agrees at 8 bases. This CDR3 region has 17 residues. Per the germline V gene, CDR1 is SSHAT and CDR2 is FNYEAQ (reference sequence). Written as DNA, the CDR3 is TGTGCTAGCAGCTTAGTCATTGGCAGGGGGCGCGGAGATACGCAGTATTTT. Encoded protein: CASSLVIGRGRGDTQYF.

The rearrangement uses TRBV20-1 and TRBJ1-6; D possibly corresponds to TRBD1 (5 bases). Germline lookup yields CDR1 DFQATT and CDR2 SNEGSKA (reference sequence). V lost 6 bases to trimming and J lost 13 bases, with 13 bases between them. The CDR3 runs to 11 residues. The CDR3 spells CSALLEGPLHF. CDR3 nucleotides: TGCAGTGCCCTATTGGAGGGGCCCCTCCACTTT.

The chain uses TRBV25-1 and TRBJ2-5, with a possible D match to TRBD1 (6 bases). Germline-derived CDR1 and CDR2 are MGHDK and SYGVNS. With 6 bases removed from V and 2 bases from J, the gap between germline ends came to 7 bases. This CDR3 region has 12 residues. This CDR3 is CASSGQQETQYF. The CDR3 bases are TGTGCCAGCAGCGGACAGCAAGAGACCCAGTACTTC.

This clone was picked up one time. The chain combines TRBV5-1 with TRBJ1-1; the D is unclear. The CDR3 totals 17 residues. Trimming stripped 0 bases from V and 4 bases from J, with 19 bases between. The germline CDR1 and CDR2 sequences are SGHRS and YFSETQ. In nucleotides, the CDR3 is TGCGCCAGCAGCTTGGCCGATATCCTCCCACGGGGCACTGAAGCTTTCTTT. Its protein product is CASSLADILPRGTEAFF.

This rearrangement joins TRBV11-2 to TRBJ2-1; 8 bases agree with TRBD1. Germline V lookup: CDR1 SGHAT, CDR2 FQNNGV. CDR3 length: 14 amino acids. V shed 3 bases and J 8 bases; nucleotides not matched to a gene: 6. The DNA of the CDR3 is TGTGCCAGCAGCTTGACGGGACAGGTCCATGAGCAGTTCTTC. Protein sequence: CASSLTGQVHEQFF.

Written as DNA, the CDR3 is TGTGCCAGTCGGGTTGACGGTTCTGGGGCCAACGTCCTGACTTTC. Translated, it gives CASRVDGSGANVLTF. The chain joins TRBV11-1 to TRBJ2-6; D gene uncertain. CDR3 length equals 15 residues. Between the trimmed V and J ends, which lost 9 bases and 1 base, there was a span of 13 bases. Germline V gene sequence: CDR1 SGHAT, CDR2 FQDESV (reference sequence).

The V gene is TRBV5-5, the J gene TRBJ2-7, with 7 bases identical to TRBD1. J lost 0 bases, V lost 2 bases, and 5 bases had no gene match. Looked up from germline, CDR1 is SGHKS and CDR2 is YYEKEE (reference sequence). The length of the CDR3 is 15 residues. The CDR3 coding sequence is TGTGCCAGCAGCTTCGACAGGGCTGGCTCCTACGAGCAGTACTTC. This codes for CASSFDRAGSYEQYF.

The chain has TRBV13 and TRBJ2-7; the D gene is possibly TRBD1 (6 bases). The CDR3 runs 14 residues. The germline V gene has CDR1 PRHDT and CDR2 FYEKMQ (reference sequence). Trimming left V 5 bases short and J 1 base short, with 12 bases between. This chain's CDR3 is CASSPQGRSYEQYF. The CDR3 region has the DNA TGTGCCAGCAGCCCTCAGGGGAGATCCTACGAGCAGTACTTC.

The rearrangement links TRBV25-1 to TRBJ1-2; 8 positions match TRBD1. The germline V gene encodes CDR1 MGHDK and CDR2 SYGVNS. J lost 4 bases, V lost 6 bases, and 1 base had no gene match. The CDR3 has 12 residues. In DNA, the CDR3 is TGTGCCAGCAGCACAGGGGGCTATGGCTACACCTTC. Translating it yields CASSTGGYGYTF.

The genes are TRBV9 and TRBJ1-1; 8 bases line up with TRBD1. V gave up 4 bases and J gave up 7 bases; unmatched junction bases: 18. Germline loops: CDR1 SGDLS, CDR2 YYNGEE. The CDR3 sequence is 17 residues long. The CDR3 bases are TGTGCCAGCAGCAAAGCGGGTAGTGGGGCACAGGGGGATGAAGCTTTCTTT. Its translation: CASSKAGSGAQGDEAFF.

This rearrangement joins TRBV27 to TRBJ1-1; 11 bases match TRBD1. The CDR3 extends over 13 amino acids. The trim removed 5 bases at V and 8 bases at J, leaving 4 bases unmatched. Germline V lookup: CDR1 MNHEY, CDR2 SMNVEV (reference sequence). CDR3 in DNA: TGTGCCAGCAGTACTTGGGACAGGGGGGAAGCTTTCTTT. This sequence encodes CASSTWDRGEAFF.